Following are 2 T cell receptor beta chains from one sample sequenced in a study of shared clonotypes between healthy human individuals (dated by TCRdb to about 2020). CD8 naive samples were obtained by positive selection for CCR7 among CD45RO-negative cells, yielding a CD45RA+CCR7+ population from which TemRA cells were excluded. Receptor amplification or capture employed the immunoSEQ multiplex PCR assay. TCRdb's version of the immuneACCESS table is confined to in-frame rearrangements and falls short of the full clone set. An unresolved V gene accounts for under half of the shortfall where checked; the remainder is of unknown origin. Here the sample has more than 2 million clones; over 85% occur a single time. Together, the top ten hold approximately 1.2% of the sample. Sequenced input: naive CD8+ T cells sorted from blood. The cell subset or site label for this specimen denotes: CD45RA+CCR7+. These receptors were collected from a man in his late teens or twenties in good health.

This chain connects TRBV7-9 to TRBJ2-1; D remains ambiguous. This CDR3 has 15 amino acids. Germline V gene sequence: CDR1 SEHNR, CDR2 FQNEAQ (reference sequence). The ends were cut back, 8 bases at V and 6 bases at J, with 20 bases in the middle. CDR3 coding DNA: TGTGCCAGCGTCCCCCCGGGCGTGGGGTCCAATGAGCAGTTCTTC. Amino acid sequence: CASVPPGVGSNEQFF.

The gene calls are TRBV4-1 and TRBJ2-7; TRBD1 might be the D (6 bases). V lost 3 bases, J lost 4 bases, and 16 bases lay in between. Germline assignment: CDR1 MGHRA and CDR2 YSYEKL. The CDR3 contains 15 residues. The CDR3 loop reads CASSHPGTPTYEQYF. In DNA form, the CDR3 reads TGCGCCAGCAGCCATCCCGGGACACCAACATACGAGCAGTACTTC.